A single sample is the source of the 24 T cell receptor beta chains below, sequenced in a study of T cell repertoires in cytomegalovirus infection. TCRdb processed the reads anew with MiXCR; each CDR3 protein has one entry. The sample holds about 740,000 distinct CDR3 sequences; about 40% are singletons and the top ten take around 3%. The sample was PBMCs. These receptor sequences come from a human donor in good health (CMV status not recorded). Some clones in this sample may be carry-over from other donors' samples.

This chain connects TRBV29-1 to TRBJ2-1; D is possibly TRBD1 (5 bases). V was cut by 5 bases and J by 12 bases, with 14 bases left in between. Germline V gene lookup returns CDR1 SQVTM and CDR2 ANQGSEA. There are 11 residues in the CDR3. The CDR3 DNA reads TGCAGCGTTTACGCAGGGTCGGGGCAGTTCTTC. This gives the protein CSVYAGSGQFF.

The chain's CDR3 is CASPNPNTGELFF. The DNA for the CDR3 is TGTGCCAGCCCCAACCCGAACACCGGGGAGCTGTTTTTT. The rearrangement links TRBV12-3 or TRBV12-4 to TRBJ2-2; D gene uncertain. The CDR3 consists of 13 residues. The V and J ends lost 8 bases and 0 bases respectively, with 7 bases between them.

The V gene is TRBV2, the J gene TRBJ2-7; perhaps TRBD2 as D (5 bases). Looked up from germline, CDR1 is SNHLY and CDR2 is FYNNEI. The CDR3 contains 15 residues. Trimming removed 8 bases from V and 2 bases from J, with 19 bases in between. CDR3 amino acids: CASGRPAGRTYEQYF. CDR3 nucleotide sequence: TGTGCCAGCGGTCGCCCGGCGGGCAGAACCTACGAGCAGTACTTC.

This clonotype showed up just a few times. The rearrangement joins TRBV4-1 to TRBJ1-1; 7 nucleotides align to TRBD1. Germline assignment: CDR1 MGHRA and CDR2 YSYEKL. V lost 3 bases, J lost 6 bases, and 10 bases stayed unmatched. The length of the CDR3 is 15 residues. The CDR3 protein is CASSHATGAKSEAFF. CDR3 DNA: TGCGCCAGCAGCCACGCCACAGGGGCGAAGTCTGAAGCTTTCTTT.

V gene TRBV29-1 combines with J gene TRBJ2-1; perhaps TRBD2 as D (5 bases). The CDR3 has 13 residues. V shed 4 bases and J shed 5 bases, with 12 bases lying between them. Looked up from germline, CDR1 is SQVTM and CDR2 is ANQGSEA. CDR3 sequence reads: CSVGQRRDNEQFF. The CDR3 nucleotides read TGCAGCGTTGGCCAGCGGCGGGACAATGAGCAGTTCTTC.

The genes are TRBV7-8 and TRBJ1-4; TRBD1 aligns across 8 bases. The CDR3 runs to 16 residues. V lost 5 bases, J lost 5 bases, and 10 bases stayed unmatched. Germline CDR1 SGHVS, CDR2 FQNEAQ. For the CDR3, the DNA is TGTGCCAGCAGCCAAGACAGGGGAGAGTCAAATGAAAAACTGTTTTTT. This gives the protein CASSQDRGESNEKLFF.

With respect to this clonotype: Since the CDR3 does not end with the conserved phenylalanine or tryptophan, this likely comes from a read error. V and J are TRBV7-8 and TRBJ2-7, with TRBD1 matching 7 bases. The V gene's germline CDR1 is SGHVS and CDR2 FQNEAQ. V was clipped by 5 bases and J by 4 bases; unmatched bases: 11. The CDR3 sequence is 15 residues long. The CDR3 DNA reads TGTGCCAGCAGCCCCTCCCTGGGGACAGCTTACGAGCAGTACTTA. Encoded protein: CASSPSLGTAYEQYL.

DNA of the CDR3: TGTGCCAGCAGACCCCTCGCGGGGATAGCCTACGAGCAGTACTTC. This encodes CASRPLAGIAYEQYF. The rearrangement uses TRBV27 and TRBJ2-7; tentatively, D is TRBD2 (6 bases). Germline lookup yields CDR1 MNHEY and CDR2 SMNVEV (reference sequence). The CDR3 loop spans 15 amino acids. Trimming removed 6 bases at V and 2 bases at J, with 17 bases between.

This chain uses TRBV3-1 with TRBJ2-1; perhaps TRBD1 as D (5 bases). Germline V CDR1 and CDR2: LGHDT, YNNKEL (reference sequence). The CDR3 loop spans 15 amino acids. Deletions cut 4 bases from V and 6 bases from J, with 16 bases between. CDR3 sequence: CASSLQLPQGNEQFF. CDR3 DNA sequence: TGTGCCAGCAGCCTGCAGCTACCCCAGGGCAATGAGCAGTTCTTC.

The gene calls are TRBV19 and TRBJ1-1; tentative D call: TRBD1 (6 bases). Germline CDR1 LNHDA, CDR2 SQIVND (reference sequence). V lost 6 bases, J lost 2 bases, and 13 bases lay in between. The CDR3 contains 14 residues. In nucleotides, the CDR3 is TGTGCCAGTAGAGTTGGCAGGGGAAACACTGAAGCTTTCTTT. This gives the protein CASRVGRGNTEAFF.

The chain uses TRBV2 and TRBJ2-2, with D unclear. Germline V lookup: CDR1 SNHLY, CDR2 FYNNEI. This CDR3 spans 13 amino acids. V was clipped by 0 bases and J by 7 bases, with 6 bases between them. The CDR3 region is CASSEARVGELFF. The DNA of the CDR3 is TGTGCCAGCAGTGAAGCGAGAGTCGGGGAGCTGTTTTTT.

The sample holds a few counts of this clonotype. The V call is TRBV5-1, the J call TRBJ2-7; 7 nucleotides agree with TRBD1. V gave up 4 bases and J gave up 4 bases; unmatched junction bases: 5. This CDR3 is built from 13 residues. Germline CDR1 reads SGHRS; CDR2 reads YFSETQ. The CDR3 bases are TGCGCCAGCAGCACGGGACAGCTTTACGAGCAGTACTTC. Encoded protein: CASSTGQLYEQYF. Combining the CDR3 with reference TRBV5-1 and TRBJ2-7 gives the whole variable domain KAGVTQTPRYLIKTRGQQVTLSCSPISGHRSVSWYQQTPGQGLQFLFEYFSETQRNKGNFPGRFSGRQFSNSRSEMNVSTLELGDSALYLCASSTGQLYEQYFGPGTRLTVT.

J is TRBJ2-7 and V is TRBV4-1, with a tentative D call TRBD2 (6 bases). The CDR3 spans 15 residues. Trimming took off 1 base at V and 6 bases at J, with 16 bases between the two ends. Germline values: CDR1 MGHRA, CDR2 YSYEKL. CDR3 amino acids: CASSQVGRDFTEQYF. CDR3 in DNA: TGCGCCAGCAGCCAAGTCGGCAGGGACTTTACCGAGCAGTACTTC.

This clonotype was counted once. The chain carries TRBV3-1 and TRBJ2-1, with D maybe TRBD1 (7 bases). Trimming left V 4 bases short and J 8 bases short, with 15 bases between. The CDR3 contains 14 residues. Per germline, CDR1 LGHDT and CDR2 YNNKEL (reference sequence). The CDR3: CASSLIGGGDEQFF. The CDR3 DNA sequence: TGTGCCAGCAGCCTGATCGGAGGGGGCGATGAGCAGTTCTTC.

The chain is built from TRBV15 and TRBJ1-2; the D gene is possibly TRBD1 (6 bases). CDR3 length: 14 amino acids. V lost 1 base and J 7 bases, leaving 13 bases between the germline ends. Germline V CDR1 and CDR2: LNHNV, YYDKDF (reference sequence). The CDR3 DNA sequence: TGTGCCACCAGCAGAGCAGTCGAAGGGGGTGGCTACACCTTC. Amino acid sequence: CATSRAVEGGGYTF.

With regard to this clonotype: A much larger clonotype is one base distant, so this may be a read error. The V gene is TRBV7-2, the J gene TRBJ2-5; 8 nucleotides match TRBD1. The CDR3 length is 16 residues. Per germline, CDR1 SGHTA and CDR2 FQGNSA. The CDR3 nucleotides are TGTGCCGGCAGCCCCATGGGCAGGGGGCGGTTGGAGACCCAGTACTTC. This encodes CAGSPMGRGRLETQYF.

This sequence joins TRBV13 and TRBJ1-2; perhaps TRBD1 as D (5 bases). This CDR3 contains 17 residues. The germline V gene has CDR1 PRHDT and CDR2 FYEKMQ (reference sequence). The ends were cut back, 2 bases at V and 3 bases at J, with 19 bases in the middle. The CDR3 protein is CASSLIPQGLSDYGYTF. As DNA, the CDR3 is TGTGCCAGCAGCTTAATCCCCCAGGGACTAAGTGACTATGGCTACACCTTC.

The J gene is TRBJ1-6, the V gene TRBV6-5, with TRBD1 as a possible D gene (6 bases). The CDR3 loop spans 16 amino acids. Germline-derived CDR1 and CDR2 are MNHEY and SVGAGI. V shed 2 bases and J shed 4 bases, with 12 bases lying between them. The CDR3 sequence: CASSYRGGGYNSPLHF. CDR3 DNA: TGTGCCAGCAGTTACCGGGGGGGCGGGTATAATTCACCCCTCCACTTT.

This clonotype has just one count. The V gene is TRBV19, the J gene TRBJ2-7; 7 bases fit TRBD2. The CDR3 runs to 13 residues. Germline assignment: CDR1 LNHDA and CDR2 SQIVND (reference sequence). V lost 8 bases and J lost 6; bases outside the gene matches: 10. CDR3 coding DNA: TGTGCCAGTGGGAGGGACGGAGCTACCGAGCAGTACTTC. Residues: CASGRDGATEQYF.

The CDR3 is CASTHVGTTTGELFF. CDR3 DNA: TGTGCCAGCACTCACGTGGGGACTACCACCGGGGAGCTGTTTTTT. This sequence joins TRBV6-2 or TRBV6-3 and TRBJ2-2, with TRBD2 identical over 7 bases. CDR1 MNHEY and CDR2 SVGEGT come from the germline V gene. The CDR3 has 15 amino acids. J lost 4 bases, V lost 7 bases, and 9 bases had no gene match.

This clonotype occurred a few times. The chain joins TRBV6-4 to TRBJ2-2; a weak D match, TRBD2 (6 bases). The germline V gene has CDR1 MRHNA and CDR2 SNTAGT. Trimming pared 10 bases from V and 0 bases from J, leaving 12 bases between. There are 14 residues in the CDR3. The CDR3 region is CATREQANTGELFF. CDR3 nucleotide sequence: TGTGCCACCCGGGAGCAGGCGAACACCGGGGAGCTGTTTTTT.

This clonotype was detected a few times. In DNA, the CDR3 is TGTGCCAGCAGTATAGGGGACCGGCCCGACTACAATGAGCAGTTCTTC. Residues: CASSIGDRPDYNEQFF. The chain is built from TRBV12-3 or TRBV12-4 and TRBJ2-1; the D call may be TRBD1 or TRBD2 (5 bases each). The V end was cut by 5 bases, the J end by 3 bases, with 17 bases between. The CDR3 length is 16 residues.

This clonotype was counted only a few times. V is TRBV7-8 and J is TRBJ2-3; 8 bases match TRBD2. The CDR3 covers 19 residues. Germline lookup yields CDR1 SGHVS and CDR2 FQNEAQ. Trimming cost V 4 bases and J 5 bases; bases outside gene matches: 20. In DNA, the CDR3 is TGTGCCAGCAGCTCTTCTCCTCCCAAAGGCGGGGGGCGAGGAGATACGCAGTATTTT. Translation gives CASSSSPPKGGGRGDTQYF.

This clonotype was seen many times. The chain couples TRBV11-2 to TRBJ1-1; a possible D gene is TRBD1 (5 bases). In germline, CDR1 is SGHAT, CDR2 FQNNGV. This CDR3 has 11 amino acids. V was trimmed by 5 bases and J by 4 bases, leaving 5 bases between them. The CDR3 DNA sequence: TGTGCCAGCAGCGGGGGCACTGAAGCTTTCTTT. Amino acids: CASSGGTEAFF.